Included here is one TCR beta chain sequence, with context. This clone's antigen is unknown. No base quality information exists; no much larger clone differs at one position. This sample is drawn from a study of blood T cell repertoires in COVID-19 (dated by TCRdb to about 2020). For the wider study: The collaborator samples originated in the United States, Italy and Spain and spanned the acute and convalescent phases of COVID-19. The prospective study material was composed of cDNA or gDNA derived from T cells, B-cell-depleted T cells, or PBMCs. Deeply sampled blood TCRbeta repertoires from subjects exposed to, actively infected with, or recovered from COVID-19 were included in the dataset. A freely available public database, intended as a resource for researchers studying the immune response to SARS-CoV-2, is where the repertoires were released. The samples were drawn from the first 160 participants of the ongoing ImmuneRACE study and from under 1,500 subjects provided by 6 global collaborators. A de-identified subject ID, COVID-19 status, age in years and sex were almost always included in the sample metadata. Where available, HLA class I and class II types were obtained from metadata supplied by the sample provider rather than from assay-based typing.

Collaborating institutions collected whole blood in K2EDTA tubes following their own protocols. Collaborator samples were shipped for TCRbeta analysis as frozen whole blood, isolated PBMCs, or DNA extracted from either sample type. TCRbeta CDR3 regions were amplified from genomic DNA by means of the immunoSEQ Assay, a bias-controlled multiplex PCR. The study's processing was this. Within the assay, amplification of reference gene primers was used to estimate how many nucleated cells each sample contained. Sequence reads were collapsed and filtered to measure the absolute abundance of every unique TCRbeta CDR3 rearrangement. Productive Simpson clonality was computed per sample as the square root of Simpson's diversity index over productive rearrangements. Not all clones reach the TCRdb copy of this immuneACCESS table, which keeps in-frame sequences only. Checked studies attribute under half of the gap to unresolved V genes and leave the rest unexplained. Clone size and V and J calls were adopted from that table, with D and trimming inferred from the DNA. This sample is represented by 130,000 or so clones; roughly 80% of them were singletons. The top ten hold about 1.3% of the sample.

The research as a whole found: The quantity of clinical and demographic metadata differed by source and by participant and was supplied without curation.

The germline V gene (reference sequence) sets CDR1 to GTSNPN and CDR2 to SVGIG. Deletion took 2 bases off V and 9 bases off J, with a span of 11 bases between the germline ends. Including the terminal cysteine and phenylalanine, the CDR3 comprises 11 residues. Only the CDR3 region is kept as DNA, spanning 33 bases read in frame from base 1. This receptor was identified in a man aged 60-69 years with acute or convalescent COVID-19. The sequencing sample was made of peripheral blood. This receptor chain uses TRBV30 and TRBJ2-7; TRBD1 is perhaps the D gene, given 5 matching bases. The CDR3 protein sequence reads: CAWSRVGAQYF. The base sequence is TGTGCCTGGAGTAGGGTAGGGGCGCAGTACTTC.